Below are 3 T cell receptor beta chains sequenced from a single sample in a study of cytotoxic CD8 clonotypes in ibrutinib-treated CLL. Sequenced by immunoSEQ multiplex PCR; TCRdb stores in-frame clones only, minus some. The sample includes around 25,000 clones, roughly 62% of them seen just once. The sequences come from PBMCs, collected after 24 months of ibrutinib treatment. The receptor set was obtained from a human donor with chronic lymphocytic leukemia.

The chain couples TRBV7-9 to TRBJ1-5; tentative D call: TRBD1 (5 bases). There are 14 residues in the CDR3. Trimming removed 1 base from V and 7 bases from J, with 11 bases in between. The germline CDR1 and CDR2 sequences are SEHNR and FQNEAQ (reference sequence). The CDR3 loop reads CASSLGAGRQPQHF. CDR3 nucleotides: TGTGCCAGCAGCTTAGGGGCAGGGAGGCAGCCCCAGCATTTT.

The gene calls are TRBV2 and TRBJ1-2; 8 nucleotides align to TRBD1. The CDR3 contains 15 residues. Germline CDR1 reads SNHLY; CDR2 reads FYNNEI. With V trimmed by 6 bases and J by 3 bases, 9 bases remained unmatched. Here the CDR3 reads CASRGGTGLYYGYTF. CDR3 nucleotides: TGTGCCAGCAGGGGTGGGACAGGACTCTACTATGGCTACACCTTC.

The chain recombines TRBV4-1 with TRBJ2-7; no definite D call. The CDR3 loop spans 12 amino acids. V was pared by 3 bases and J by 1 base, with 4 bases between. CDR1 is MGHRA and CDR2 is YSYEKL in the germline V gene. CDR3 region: CASSQGSYEQYF. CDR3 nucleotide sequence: TGCGCCAGCAGCCAGGGGTCCTACGAGCAGTACTTC.